A selection of T cell receptor beta chains follows, all from one sample in a study of PD-1 blockade in classical Hodgkin lymphoma. Data came from immunoSEQ multiplex PCR; TCRdb stores just in-frame clones and leaves some out. The repertoire holds about 12,000 clones, with 65% to 85% as singletons. The sequenced sample was CD4+ T cells from blood, obtained at baseline. Receptors originate from a human donor with classical Hodgkin lymphoma. The CDR3 runs from the conserved cysteine through the conserved F or W. D genes are given only for firm matches. The size entry is marked missing in some rows and otherwise reads once, few, many or a size class.

v_call	d_call	j_call	clone_size	cdr3_nt	cdr3_aa
TRBV10-3	TRBD1	TRBJ1-6	NA	TGTGCCATCAGTGAGTCGTACAGGGGGGGATCACCCCTCCACTTT	CAISESYRGGSPLHF
TRBV6-1	TRBD1	TRBJ2-7	NA	TGTGCCAGCAGTGGCACCGGGACAGGGAAAATGGAGCAGTACTTC	CASSGTGTGKMEQYF
TRBV2	NA	TRBJ1-1	NA	TGTGCCAGCAGTGCGGGACAAGAGACTGAAGCTTTCTTT	CASSAGQETEAFF
TRBV30	TRBD1	TRBJ2-7	NA	TGTGCCTGGAGTGTGGGGGACAGAGGAGAGCAGTACTTC	CAWSVGDRGEQYF
TRBV7-2	NA	TRBJ1-1	NA	TGTGCCAGCAGCTTAGGGCCAATGTCGTGGAGCACTGAAGCTTTCTTT	CASSLGPMSWSTEAFF
TRBV30	NA	TRBJ1-2	few	TGTGCCTGGAGCAGGGGAGGGAACTCTGGCTACACCTTC	CAWSRGGNSGYTF
TRBV5-5	NA	TRBJ2-7	NA	TGTGCCAGCAGCCCCGGCACCTACGAGCAGTACTTC	CASSPGTYEQYF
TRBV18	TRBD2	TRBJ2-1	NA	TGTGCCAGCTCACCCCTAAGGGAGGGTAATGAGCAGTTCTTC	CASSPLREGNEQFF
TRBV6-5	TRBD2	TRBJ2-7	NA	TGTGCCAGCAGTTCCGGGACTAGCGTCTACGAGCAGTACTTC	CASSSGTSVYEQYF
TRBV6-5	TRBD1	TRBJ2-7	once	TGTGCCAGCGGCAGGGACAGAGACTACGAGCAGTACTTC	CASGRDRDYEQYF
TRBV10-3	TRBD1	TRBJ1-2	few	TGTGCCATCAGTGAGTCAGCCAGGGGGCCCTATGGCTACACCTTC	CAISESARGPYGYTF
TRBV28	NA	TRBJ1-2	NA	TGTGCCAGCAGTTTTGGGGAGGGTCCCTTCTATGGCTACACCTTC	CASSFGEGPFYGYTF
TRBV5-5	NA	TRBJ2-7	few	TGTGCCAGCAGCTTGATAGGGAGCTCCTACGAGCAGTACTTC	CASSLIGSSYEQYF
TRBV5-1	TRBD1	TRBJ2-7	NA	TGCGCCAGCAGCCTGACAGGGGGCCGCGCCGACGAGCAGTACTTC	CASSLTGGRADEQYF
TRBV4-3	NA	TRBJ1-2	NA	TGCGCCAGCAGCCAAGACAGGGGACGGTATGGCTACACCTTC	CASSQDRGRYGYTF
TRBV10-2	NA	TRBJ2-3	once	TGCGCCAGCAGTGGGGCTGTCGGCACAGATACGCAGTATTTT	CASSGAVGTDTQYF
TRBV4-3	TRBD1	TRBJ2-1	NA	TGCGCCAGCATCCCAACAGGGGGCTACAATGAGCAGTTCTTC	CASIPTGGYNEQFF
TRBV10-3	NA	TRBJ2-3	NA	TGTGCCATCAGCCCGGGACTCCTCACAGATACGCAGTATTTT	CAISPGLLTDTQYF
TRBV5-1	TRBD1	TRBJ1-1	NA	TGCGCCAGCAGCCCAACAGGGGGGATGAACACTGAAGCTTTCTTT	CASSPTGGMNTEAFF
TRBV4-3	NA	TRBJ1-2	few	TGCGCCAGCAGCCAAGATCTGGCGGGGAATGGCTACACCTTC	CASSQDLAGNGYTF
TRBV5-5	NA	TRBJ2-7	NA	TGTGCCAGCAGCTTGGAGGCTGAAACCTACGAGCAGTACTTC	CASSLEAETYEQYF
TRBV29-1	NA	TRBJ1-2	few	TGCAGCGTTGAAAAACCGCGGAGAGGGGGCTATGGCTACACCTTC	CSVEKPRRGGYGYTF